The 29 T cell receptor beta chains presented below share a single source sample, sequenced in a study of monozygotic twins with inflammatory bowel disease. With the 5' RACE reads reprocessed, TCRdb shows one record per CDR3 protein and no DNA. The table for this sample gives around 450,000 distinct CDR3 sequences. Source material: blood. All receptors derive from a human donor with ulcerative colitis or Crohn's disease, or a healthy co-twin of an affected twin (not recorded which).

This chain connects TRBV19 to TRBJ1-5; with no DNA, the TCRdb D assignment of TRBD1 cannot be verified. The CDR3 covers 16 residues. CDR1 LNHDA and CDR2 SQIVND come from the germline V gene (reference sequence). The CDR3 reads CASSIVTGGLGQPQHF.

V usage is TRBV5-1 and J usage is TRBJ1-2. This CDR3 region has 12 residues. The germline CDR1 and CDR2 sequences are SGHRS and YFSETQ. The CDR3 is CASSLDHYGYTF.

The chain joins TRBV12-3 or TRBV12-4 to TRBJ2-2. The CDR3 consists of 13 residues. CDR3 loop: CASSSTSYGELFF.

V is TRBV15 and J is TRBJ2-1. The CDR3 covers 16 residues. Germline V gene sequence: CDR1 LNHNV, CDR2 YYDKDF (reference sequence). This CDR3 reads CATSRGRGGPNNEQFF.

V and J are TRBV7-3 and TRBJ1-1. Germline CDR1 and CDR2: SGHTA and FQGTGA. CDR3 size: 15 residues. The CDR3 loop reads CASSLTGPGNTEAFF.

The rearrangement joins TRBV6-5 to TRBJ2-1; TCRdb lists TRBD2, though no DNA is available to test this call. Germline V gene sequence: CDR1 MNHEY, CDR2 SVGAGI. The CDR3 spans 16 residues. This CDR3 is CASSSRGGRNNNEQFF.

This chain links TRBV9 with TRBJ2-1; without DNA, the TCRdb call of TRBD2 cannot be checked. The CDR3 has 15 amino acids. Germline-derived CDR1 and CDR2 are SGDLS and YYNGEE. This CDR3 reads CASSVDDYKYGEQFF.

This rearrangement joins TRBV18 to TRBJ1-2; TCRdb returns TRBD1, unconfirmable since there is no DNA. Germline V gene lookup returns CDR1 KGHSH and CDR2 LQKENI. The CDR3 extends over 16 amino acids. CDR3 protein: CASSPLSSGTGYGYTF.

The rearrangement uses TRBV7-3 and TRBJ2-3. This CDR3 spans 13 amino acids. In germline, CDR1 is SGHTA, CDR2 FQGTGA. The CDR3 protein is CASSLLFRDTQYF.

The CDR3 loop is CASRLDSTNYGYTF. The chain recombines TRBV5-1 with TRBJ1-2; the TCRdb call, TRBD1, lacks DNA for checking. This CDR3 has 14 residues. The V gene's germline CDR1 is SGHRS and CDR2 YFSETQ.

This chain links TRBV25-1 with TRBJ2-1; TCRdb selects TRBD1, and the lack of DNA leaves this call unchecked. The CDR3 extends over 13 amino acids. Per the germline V gene, CDR1 is MGHDK and CDR2 is SYGVNS. The CDR3 reads CASKGEGGNEQFF. The variable domain in full, with the rest retrieved from reference TRBV25-1 and TRBJ2-1, is EADIYQTPRYLVIGTGKKITLECSQTMGHDKMYWYQQDPGMELHLIHYSYGVNSTEKGDLSSESTVSRIRTEHFPLTLESARPSHTSQYLCASKGEGGNEQFFGPGTRLTVL.

This sequence joins TRBV7-6 and TRBJ2-7; TCRdb outputs TRBD1, but without DNA this stays unchecked. The CDR3 consists of 15 residues. Germline V lookup: CDR1 SGHVS, CDR2 FNYEAQ. The CDR3 protein is CASSPMDRNTYEQYF. The full variable domain, with the rest looked up from reference TRBV7-6 and TRBJ2-7, is GAGVSQSPRYKVTKRGQDVALRCDPISGHVSLYWYRQALGQGPEFLTYFNYEAQQDKSGLPNDRFSAERPEGSISTLTIQRTEQRDSAMYRCASSPMDRNTYEQYFGPGTRLTVT.

The chain links TRBV2 to TRBJ1-1; lacking DNA, the TRBD1 call made by TCRdb goes unchecked. The CDR3 is made up of 17 amino acids. Germline loops: CDR1 SNHLY, CDR2 FYNNEI. CDR3 sequence: CASSGRTEPSPRTEAFF.

J is TRBJ2-5 and V is TRBV5-1; TCRdb reports TRBD1, a call that lacks DNA to check it against. CDR3 length: 13 residues. Germline values: CDR1 SGHRS, CDR2 YFSETQ. The CDR3 protein is CASSLTGFETQYF.

The chain's CDR3 is CASSQVLRDGFNYGYTF. This chain links TRBV3-1 with TRBJ1-2; TCRdb gives TRBD1 as the D gene, but with no DNA this cannot be confirmed. Germline CDR1 is LGHDT and CDR2 is YNNKEL (reference sequence). The CDR3 consists of 17 residues.

The chain is built from TRBV18 and TRBJ2-2. Germline CDR1 and CDR2: KGHSH and LQKENI. The CDR3 contains 16 residues. CDR3 amino acids: CASSPQGYSNTGELFF.

The chain uses TRBV5-1 and TRBJ2-1; TCRdb lists TRBD2, though no DNA is available to test this call. This CDR3 is 15 amino acids long. In germline, CDR1 is SGHRS, CDR2 YFSETQ. This CDR3 is CASSQLAGLKNEQFF. Full variable domain (missing parts from reference TRBV5-1 and TRBJ2-1): KAGVTQTPRYLIKTRGQQVTLSCSPISGHRSVSWYQQTPGQGLQFLFEYFSETQRNKGNFPGRFSGRQFSNSRSEMNVSTLELGDSALYLCASSQLAGLKNEQFFGPGTRLTVL.

The chain uses TRBV7-2 and TRBJ2-5; TCRdb outputs TRBD2, but without DNA this stays unchecked. The length of the CDR3 is 15 residues. Germline values: CDR1 SGHTA, CDR2 FQGNSA. CDR3 sequence reads: CASSLGGAGQETQYF. Full variable domain (missing parts from reference TRBV7-2 and TRBJ2-5): GAGVSQSPSNKVTEKGKDVELRCDPISGHTALYWYRQSLGQGLEFLIYFQGNSAPDKSGLPSDRFSAERTGGSVSTLTIQRTQQEDSAVYLCASSLGGAGQETQYFGPGTRLLVL.

The chain links TRBV5-1 to TRBJ2-1; TCRdb's assignment of TRBD1 cannot be checked, as there is no DNA. The CDR3 contains 18 residues. Germline V CDR1 and CDR2: SGHRS, YFSETQ. CDR3 amino acids: CASSDGLFGQGGKNEQFF. The full variable domain, completed using reference TRBV5-1 and TRBJ2-1, is KAGVTQTPRYLIKTRGQQVTLSCSPISGHRSVSWYQQTPGQGLQFLFEYFSETQRNKGNFPGRFSGRQFSNSRSEMNVSTLELGDSALYLCASSDGLFGQGGKNEQFFGPGTRLTVL.

The CDR3 here is CASSSTPGLAGGSSDTQYF. V usage is TRBV7-3 and J usage is TRBJ2-3; with no DNA, the TCRdb D assignment of TRBD2 cannot be verified. There are 19 residues in the CDR3. Germline CDR1 reads SGHTA; CDR2 reads FQGTGA.

The chain uses TRBV7-2 and TRBJ1-6. The germline gives CDR1 SGHTA, CDR2 FQGNSA. CDR3 length: 16 amino acids. CDR3 amino acids: CASSLIGERPNSPLHF.

The rearrangement uses TRBV6-2 or TRBV6-3 and TRBJ1-6. Germline lookup yields CDR1 MNHEY and CDR2 SVGEGT. The CDR3 sequence is 14 residues long. CDR3 sequence: CASSYSNPLQALHF.

The CDR3 sequence: CASSLTGTNYGYTF. The J gene is TRBJ1-2, the V gene TRBV28; the D gene TCRdb calls, TRBD1, cannot be checked with no DNA. The germline gives CDR1 MDHEN, CDR2 SYDVKM. The CDR3 runs 14 residues.

V is TRBV7-2 and J is TRBJ1-2; TCRdb designates TRBD1, a call that cannot be tested without DNA. CDR1 and CDR2 from the germline V gene are SGHTA and FQGNSA. CDR3 size: 14 residues. The CDR3 spells CASSLVGDEGGYTF.

J is TRBJ2-7 and V is TRBV29-1. CDR3 size: 11 residues. Germline loops: CDR1 SQVTM, CDR2 ANQGSEA. The CDR3 is CSVGTAYEQYF.

The chain is built from TRBV5-5 and TRBJ1-1. The CDR3 totals 14 residues. CDR1 is SGHKS, CDR2 YYEKEE, per germline (reference sequence). The chain's CDR3 is CASSFSGEYTEAFF.

The chain couples TRBV28 to TRBJ2-7; TCRdb picks TRBD1, but there is no DNA to check that call. This CDR3 has 14 residues. Germline CDR1 and CDR2: MDHEN and SYDVKM. The CDR3 here is CASSPGRSRNEQYF.

The genes are TRBV6-4 and TRBJ1-6. This CDR3 is 15 amino acids long. Germline V lookup: CDR1 MRHNA, CDR2 SNTAGT. The CDR3 loop reads CASSDGVETNSPLHF.

The rearrangement uses TRBV5-1 and TRBJ2-2. The CDR3 has 14 amino acids. Per germline, CDR1 SGHRS and CDR2 YFSETQ. CDR3 protein: CASSLGVLTGELFF.